These 32 T cell receptor beta chains came from one sample sequenced in a study of post-analysis software for immune sequencing data. For these receptors, no antigen is known. Unique molecular identifiers were carried by the TCR beta cDNA libraries. TCRdb re-called the PCR reads through MiXCR, storing one row per CDR3 protein. The sample lists hundreds of thousands of distinct CDR3 sequences, 55% to 60% occurring once. Study observations and caveats: Compared with controls, patients had more of roughly five TRBV segments, including TRBV5-6, TRBV5-1 and TRBV20-1.

Sequenced: blood. Every receptor here comes from a girl between 2 and 10 years old with multiple sclerosis.

The rearrangement links TRBV12-3 or TRBV12-4 to TRBJ1-4; the D gene is possibly TRBD1 (5 bases). The ends were cut back, 1 base at V and 9 bases at J, with 9 bases in the middle. There are 13 residues in the CDR3. CDR3 DNA sequence: TGTGCCAGCAGTTTAGGACAGCAACAAAAACTGTTTTTT. Translating it yields CASSLGQQQKLFF.

This clonotype turned up a few times. The chain is built from TRBV7-2 and TRBJ2-7; D might be TRBD2 (5 bases). Matching the DNA end better, TRBJ2-5 makes the J call doubtful. CDR1 is SGHTA and CDR2 is FQGNSA in the germline V gene. This CDR3 is built from 14 residues. This CDR3 reads CASRAKGGLETQYF. The CDR3 nucleotides are TGTGCCAGCAGGGCTAAGGGCGGGCTGGAGACCCAGTACTTC.

The CDR3 bases are TGTGCCAGCAAACGGACCGATCTTTATGAAAAACTGTTTTTT. Protein sequence: CASKRTDLYEKLFF. The V and J genes are TRBV6-1 and TRBJ1-4, with D uncertain. Trimming pared 7 bases from V and 6 bases from J, leaving 15 bases between. CDR1 and CDR2 from the germline V gene are MNHNS and SASEGT. This CDR3 comprises 14 residues.

The chain has TRBV5-5 and TRBJ1-5; TRBD1 agrees at 10 bases. Germline CDR1 SGHKS, CDR2 YYEKEE (reference sequence). Trimming cost V 4 bases and J 7 bases; bases outside gene matches: 2. CDR3 size: 13 residues. This CDR3 reads CASSGTGVQPQHF. CDR3 nucleotide sequence: TGTGCCAGCAGCGGGACAGGGGTCCAGCCCCAGCATTTT. The full variable domain, with the rest looked up from reference TRBV5-5 and TRBJ1-5, is DAGVTQSPTHLIKTRGQQVTLRCSPISGHKSVSWYQQVLGQGPQFIFQYYEKEERGRGNFPDRFSARQFPNYSSELNVNALLLGDSALYLCASSGTGVQPQHFGDGTRLSIL.

This clonotype was detected only a few times. This chain uses TRBV2 with TRBJ2-5; the D gene is possibly TRBD2 (6 bases). Trimming removed 6 bases at V and 1 base at J, with 12 bases between. This CDR3 spans 14 amino acids. In germline, CDR1 is SNHLY, CDR2 FYNNEI. The CDR3 sequence: CASRISGVQETQYF. The CDR3 nucleotides read TGTGCCAGCAGGATATCGGGGGTCCAAGAGACCCAGTACTTC.

V usage is TRBV7-9 and J usage is TRBJ1-1; D gene uncertain. The V end was cut by 4 bases, the J end by 3 bases, with 9 bases between. CDR3 length: 13 amino acids. Germline V CDR1 and CDR2: SEHNR, FQNEAQ (reference sequence). This chain's CDR3 is CASSSVGDTEAFF. The CDR3 nucleotides are TGTGCCAGCAGCTCTGTGGGAGACACTGAAGCTTTCTTT.

This chain links TRBV20-1 with TRBJ1-1; D might be TRBD1 (5 bases). Germline values: CDR1 DFQATT, CDR2 SNEGSKA (reference sequence). Trimming took off 7 bases at V and 1 base at J, with 16 bases between the two ends. The CDR3 has 14 amino acids. The CDR3 DNA follows: TGCAGTGGTGCCCTGAGGGGACCGAACACTGAAGCTTTCTTT. It translates to CSGALRGPNTEAFF.

This clonotype has just a few counts. The chain has TRBV6-5 and TRBJ2-7; D gene unclear. Trimming left V 6 bases short and J 2 bases short, with 14 bases between. Germline CDR1 is MNHEY and CDR2 is SVGAGI. The CDR3 is 14 amino acids. CDR3 region: CASSPIGEPYEQYF. CDR3 DNA: TGTGCCAGCAGCCCCATCGGCGAACCCTACGAGCAGTACTTC.

This clonotype was seen a handful of times. V gene TRBV3-1 combines with J gene TRBJ2-1; D might be TRBD1 or TRBD2, each matching 5 bases. Germline V gene lookup returns CDR1 LGHDT and CDR2 YNNKEL (reference sequence). The CDR3 runs 14 residues. The V and J ends lost 0 bases and 8 bases respectively, with 11 bases between them. The CDR3 DNA reads as TGTGCCAGCAGCCAAGACCCGGGACGGCATGAGCAGTTCTTC. Its translation: CASSQDPGRHEQFF.

This clonotype was picked up a small number of times. The CDR3 sequence is CASSQLGGDTGELFF. The CDR3 DNA sequence: TGCGCCAGCAGCCAACTGGGAGGGGATACCGGGGAGCTGTTTTTT. The J gene is TRBJ2-2, the V gene TRBV4-1; 7 bases match TRBD2. CDR3 size: 15 residues. V trimming: 2 bases; J trimming: 5 bases; junction bases outside the gene matches: 5. Germline CDR1 is MGHRA and CDR2 is YSYEKL.

V usage is TRBV25-1 and J usage is TRBJ1-1; D might be TRBD1 (5 bases). The CDR3 sequence is 13 residues long. The germline V and J ends were trimmed by 2 bases and 5 bases, with 9 bases remaining between them. Per the germline V gene, CDR1 is MGHDK and CDR2 is SYGVNS. Here the CDR3 DNA reads TGTGCCAGCAGTGAAGTCGGGGGTACTGAAGCTTTCTTT. Amino acid sequence: CASSEVGGTEAFF.

This chain joins TRBV4-1 and TRBJ1-2; TRBD1 matches at 12 bases. V shed 6 bases and J 8 bases; nucleotides not matched to a gene: 19. The CDR3 contains 18 residues. Germline assignment: CDR1 MGHRA and CDR2 YSYEKL. The CDR3 DNA is TGCGCCAGCAGTCAACCAACGGGACAGGGGGCGATTTTGAGCGGCTACACCTTC. Its protein product is CASSQPTGQGAILSGYTF.

The V call is TRBV11-2, the J call TRBJ1-6, with 7 positions matching TRBD1. CDR3 length: 16 residues. The J segment lost 5 bases and the V segment lost 2 bases, leaving 6 bases of the junction unmatched. CDR1 is SGHAT and CDR2 is FQNNGV in the germline V gene. DNA for the CDR3: TGTGCCAGCAGCTTAAGGGGGGACAGAAATAATTCACCCCTCCACTTT. Protein product: CASSLRGDRNNSPLHF. Combining the CDR3 with reference TRBV11-2 and TRBJ1-6 gives the whole variable domain EAGVAQSPRYKIIEKRQSVAFWCNPISGHATLYWYQQILGQGPKLLIQFQNNGVVDDSQLPKDRFSAERLKGVDSTLKIQPAKLEDSAVYLCASSLRGDRNNSPLHFGNGTRLTVT.

This chain links TRBV10-3 with TRBJ2-3; perhaps TRBD1 as D (5 bases). From germline, CDR1 is ENHRY and CDR2 SYGVKD. The CDR3 runs to 15 residues. V was cut by 6 bases and J by 0 bases, with 13 bases left in between. In DNA form, the CDR3 reads TGTGCCATCAGGGACAACAGCCGTAGCACAGATACGCAGTATTTT. Translation gives CAIRDNSRSTDTQYF.

V usage is TRBV3-1 and J usage is TRBJ2-1, with 7 bases identical to TRBD2. The junction had 5 bases not matched to a gene; V was cut back by 1 base and J by 5 bases. This CDR3 comprises 15 residues. Germline CDR1 and CDR2: LGHDT and YNNKEL (reference sequence). The CDR3, as DNA: TGTGCCAGCAGCCAAGGCGGGAGCCTAAACAATGAGCAGTTCTTC. Its protein is CASSQGGSLNNEQFF.

V gene TRBV5-1 combines with J gene TRBJ2-3; the D is unclear. Trimming shortened V by 4 bases and J by 2 bases, and 11 bases separated the two germline ends. Germline assignment: CDR1 SGHRS and CDR2 YFSETQ. The CDR3 sequence is 14 residues long. The DNA for the CDR3 is TGCGCCAGCAGCCGGCAACCTAACACAGATACGCAGTATTTT. Its protein product is CASSRQPNTDTQYF. Supplemented by reference TRBV5-1 and TRBJ2-3, the full variable domain reads KAGVTQTPRYLIKTRGQQVTLSCSPISGHRSVSWYQQTPGQGLQFLFEYFSETQRNKGNFPGRFSGRQFSNSRSEMNVSTLELGDSALYLCASSRQPNTDTQYFGPGTRLTVL.

The V gene is TRBV29-1, the J gene TRBJ1-2; D remains ambiguous. The CDR3 loop spans 12 amino acids. The V and J ends lost 6 bases and 4 bases respectively, with 12 bases between them. CDR1 and CDR2 from the germline V gene are SQVTM and ANQGSEA. Here the CDR3 reads CSVAPGIYGYTF. The DNA for the CDR3 is TGCAGCGTAGCCCCGGGGATCTATGGCTACACCTTC.

This chain uses TRBV7-8 with TRBJ2-7, with no clear D. The CDR3 covers 13 residues. Between the trimmed V and J ends, which lost 9 bases and 4 bases, there was a span of 16 bases. Germline lookup yields CDR1 SGHVS and CDR2 FQNEAQ. The chain's CDR3 is CASSYGPHYEQYF. The DNA of the CDR3 is TGTGCCAGTTCATACGGACCTCATTACGAGCAGTACTTC.

The rearrangement joins TRBV7-8 to TRBJ2-5; 7 nucleotides agree with TRBD2. Germline V CDR1 and CDR2: SGHVS, FQNEAQ. Unmatched junction bases numbered 7, after V lost 7 bases and J lost 2 bases. This CDR3 is 14 amino acids long. The CDR3 nucleotides read TGTGCCAGCACCGCCAGCGGGACGCAAGAGACCCAGTACTTC. Amino acid sequence: CASTASGTQETQYF.

The J gene is TRBJ2-7, the V gene TRBV9; D is unclear. The V gene's germline CDR1 is SGDLS and CDR2 YYNGEE. This CDR3 comprises 12 residues. The V gene lost 3 bases and the J gene lost 6 bases, with 10 bases spanning the gap. CDR3 DNA: TGTGCCAGCAGCGGCGGTGGCGCCGAGCAGTACTTC. Encoded protein: CASSGGGAEQYF. Full variable domain (missing parts from reference TRBV9 and TRBJ2-7): DSGVTQTPKHLITATGQRVTLRCSPRSGDLSVYWYQQSLDQGLQFLIQYYNGEERAKGNILERFSAQQFPDLHSELNLSSLELGDSALYFCASSGGGAEQYFGPGTRLTVT.

The rearrangement links TRBV20-1 to TRBJ2-5; D ambiguous. From germline, CDR1 is DFQATT and CDR2 SNEGSKA (reference sequence). The CDR3 is 14 residues long. Trimming took 3 bases from V and 11 from J, leaving 22 bases between them. DNA of the CDR3: TGCAGTGCTAGGAAAGTCTCCTCCTACAATGAGCAGTACTTC. This codes for CSARKVSSYNEQYF.

The chain is built from TRBV7-3 and TRBJ2-3; the D gene is possibly TRBD2 (7 bases). The V end was cut by 2 bases, the J end by 0 bases, with 15 bases between. In germline, CDR1 is SGHTA, CDR2 FQGTGA. The CDR3 consists of 17 residues. The CDR3 nucleotides read TGTGCCAGCAGCTTATCTTTTGCGGGGGCTAGCACAGATACGCAGTATTTT. Translating gives CASSLSFAGASTDTQYF.

The rearrangement uses TRBV6-4 and TRBJ1-4, with a weak D call TRBD1 (5 bases). The ends were cut back, 4 bases at V and 1 base at J, with 10 bases in the middle. The CDR3 covers 15 residues. Looked up from germline, CDR1 is MRHNA and CDR2 is SNTAGT. This CDR3 is CASSGPGQTNEKLFF. The CDR3 region has the DNA TGTGCCAGCAGTGGCCCGGGGCAAACTAATGAAAAACTGTTTTTT.

V is TRBV20-1 and J is TRBJ1-2; TRBD1 aligns across 7 bases. Germline V lookup: CDR1 DFQATT, CDR2 SNEGSKA (reference sequence). This CDR3 is 14 amino acids long. With 1 base clipped from V and 6 bases from J, the junction kept 8 bases outside the gene matches. The CDR3 here is CSARVTGTVNGYTF. The CDR3 DNA reads as TGCAGTGCTAGAGTCACCGGGACAGTAAATGGCTACACCTTC.

The chain has TRBV7-6 and TRBJ2-3; D remains ambiguous. With 5 bases removed from V and 4 bases from J, the gap between germline ends came to 10 bases. Germline lookup yields CDR1 SGHVS and CDR2 FNYEAQ. The CDR3 sequence is 13 residues long. The CDR3 loop reads CASSRSRADTQYF. The CDR3 DNA is TGTGCCAGCAGCCGGTCCAGAGCAGATACGCAGTATTTT.

The genes are TRBV11-2 and TRBJ2-5; 10 bases line up with TRBD2. The last part of the DNA fits TRBJ2-7 better; the J call may be wrong. CDR1 is SGHAT and CDR2 is FQNNGV in the germline V gene. The CDR3 sequence is 16 residues long. The chain's CDR3 is CASSYRLAGKGYEQYF. The CDR3 nucleotides read TGTGCCAGCAGTTATCGACTAGCGGGTAAGGGGTACGAGCAGTACTTC.

The rearrangement uses TRBV4-1 and TRBJ2-5; D is undetermined. Germline-derived CDR1 and CDR2 are MGHRA and YSYEKL. This CDR3 comprises 14 residues. Trimming pared 4 bases from V and 5 bases from J, leaving 14 bases between. CDR3: CASSLYSIQETQYF. The DNA for the CDR3 is TGCGCCAGCAGCCTCTATAGTATTCAGGAGACCCAGTACTTC.

The CDR3: CASSDGYSYEQYF. CDR3 sequence (DNA): TGTGCCAGCAGTGACGGGTATTCCTACGAGCAGTACTTC. The chain couples TRBV25-1 to TRBJ2-7; D uncertain. Germline lookup yields CDR1 MGHDK and CDR2 SYGVNS. Trimming left V 3 bases short and J 1 base short, with 7 bases between. The CDR3 spans 13 residues.

The chain combines TRBV7-2 with TRBJ2-3; D not resolved. The CDR3 sequence is 22 residues long. Trimming shortened V by 0 bases and J by 4 bases, and 32 bases separated the two germline ends. Germline V gene sequence: CDR1 SGHTA, CDR2 FQGNSA. The CDR3 coding sequence is TGTGCCAGCAGCTTAGCCACAGCATGGCCGAGACGTGTTACCGGCCCGTCAGATACGCAGTATTTT. Amino acid sequence: CASSLATAWPRRVTGPSDTQYF.

The chain joins TRBV13 to TRBJ2-5, with a tentative D call TRBD2 (7 bases). The CDR3 has 14 amino acids. V was cut by 3 bases and J by 4 bases, with 12 bases left in between. From germline, CDR1 is PRHDT and CDR2 FYEKMQ (reference sequence). The CDR3: CASSFVGGGETQYF. CDR3 DNA sequence: TGTGCCAGCAGCTTTGTGGGAGGGGGAGAGACCCAGTACTTC.

This chain joins TRBV12-3 or TRBV12-4 and TRBJ2-3; no clear D. V gave up 4 bases and J gave up 4 bases, with 9 bases separating them. This CDR3 spans 13 amino acids. CDR3 loop: CASSSEVADTQYF. The CDR3 DNA reads TGTGCCAGCAGTTCAGAAGTGGCAGATACGCAGTATTTT.

The gene calls are TRBV7-8 and TRBJ2-3; no clear D gene. CDR1 is SGHVS, CDR2 FQNEAQ, per germline. The CDR3 totals 15 residues. Deletions cut 7 bases from V and 4 bases from J, with 18 bases between. The CDR3 coding sequence is TGTGCCAGCACTCTTAGCAGGAGTACCCCAGATACGCAGTATTTT. Translation: CASTLSRSTPDTQYF.